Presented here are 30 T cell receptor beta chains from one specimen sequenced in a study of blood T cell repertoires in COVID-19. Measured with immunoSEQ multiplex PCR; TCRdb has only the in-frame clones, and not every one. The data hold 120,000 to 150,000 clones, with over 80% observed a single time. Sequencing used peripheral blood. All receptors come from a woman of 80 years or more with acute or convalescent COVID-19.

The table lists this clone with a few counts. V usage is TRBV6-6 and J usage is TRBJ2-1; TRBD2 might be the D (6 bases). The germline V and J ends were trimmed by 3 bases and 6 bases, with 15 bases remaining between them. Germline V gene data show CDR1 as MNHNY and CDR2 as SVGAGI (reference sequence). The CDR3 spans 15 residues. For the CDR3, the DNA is TGTGCCAGCAGTTATGAGGGACGGAGGGTCAATGAGCAGTTCTTC. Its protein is CASSYEGRRVNEQFF.

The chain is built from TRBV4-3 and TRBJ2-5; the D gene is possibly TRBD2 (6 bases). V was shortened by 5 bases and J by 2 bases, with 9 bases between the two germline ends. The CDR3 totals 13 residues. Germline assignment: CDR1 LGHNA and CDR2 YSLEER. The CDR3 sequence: CASSSGVQETQYF. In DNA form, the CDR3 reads TGCGCCAGCAGCTCGGGAGTACAAGAGACCCAGTACTTC.

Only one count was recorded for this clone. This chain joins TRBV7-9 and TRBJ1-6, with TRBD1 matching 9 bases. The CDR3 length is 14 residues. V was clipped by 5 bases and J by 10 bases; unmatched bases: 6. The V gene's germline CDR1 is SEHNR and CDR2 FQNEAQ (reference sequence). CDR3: CASSQDRGGSPLHF. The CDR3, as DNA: TGTGCCAGCAGCCAGGACAGGGGTGGCTCACCCCTCCACTTT.

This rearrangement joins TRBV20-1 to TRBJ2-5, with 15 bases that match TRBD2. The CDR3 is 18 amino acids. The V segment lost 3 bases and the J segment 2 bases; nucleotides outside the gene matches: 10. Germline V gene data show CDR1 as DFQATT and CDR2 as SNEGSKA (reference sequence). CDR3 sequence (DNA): TGCAGTGCTAGTATTGGGACTAGCGGGGGGCGTCTTCAAGAGACCCAGTACTTC. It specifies CSASIGTSGGRLQETQYF.

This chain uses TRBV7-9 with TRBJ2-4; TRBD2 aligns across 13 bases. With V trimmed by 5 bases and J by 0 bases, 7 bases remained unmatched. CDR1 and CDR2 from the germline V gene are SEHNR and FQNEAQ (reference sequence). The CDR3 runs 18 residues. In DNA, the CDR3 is TGTGCCAGCAGCAAGACTAGCGGGGGGTTCCTAGCCAAAAACATTCAGTACTTC. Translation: CASSKTSGGFLAKNIQYF.

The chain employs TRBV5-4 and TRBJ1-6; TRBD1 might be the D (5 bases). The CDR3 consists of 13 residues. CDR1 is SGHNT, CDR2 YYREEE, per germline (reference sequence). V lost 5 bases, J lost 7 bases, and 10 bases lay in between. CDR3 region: CASRAGLNSPLHF. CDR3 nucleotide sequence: TGTGCCAGCAGGGCGGGACTCAATTCACCCCTCCACTTT.

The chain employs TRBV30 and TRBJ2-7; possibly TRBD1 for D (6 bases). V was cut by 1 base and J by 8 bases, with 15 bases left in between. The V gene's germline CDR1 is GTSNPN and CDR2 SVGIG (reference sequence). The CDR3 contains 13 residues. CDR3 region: CAWSENGQSKQYF. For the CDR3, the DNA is TGTGCCTGGAGTGAGAACGGACAGTCGAAGCAGTACTTC.

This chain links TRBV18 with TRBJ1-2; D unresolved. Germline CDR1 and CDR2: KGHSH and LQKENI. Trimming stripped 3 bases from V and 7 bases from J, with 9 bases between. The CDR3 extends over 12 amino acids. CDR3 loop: CASSPASFGYTF. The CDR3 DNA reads TGTGCCAGCTCACCGGCCTCATTTGGCTACACCTTC.

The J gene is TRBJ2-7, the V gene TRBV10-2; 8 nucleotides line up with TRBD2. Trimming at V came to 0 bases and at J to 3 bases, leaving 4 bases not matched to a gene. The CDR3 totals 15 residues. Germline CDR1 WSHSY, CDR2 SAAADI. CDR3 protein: CASSESLLAGYEQYF. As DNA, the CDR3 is TGCGCCAGCAGTGAGTCGTTGCTAGCGGGCTACGAGCAGTACTTC.

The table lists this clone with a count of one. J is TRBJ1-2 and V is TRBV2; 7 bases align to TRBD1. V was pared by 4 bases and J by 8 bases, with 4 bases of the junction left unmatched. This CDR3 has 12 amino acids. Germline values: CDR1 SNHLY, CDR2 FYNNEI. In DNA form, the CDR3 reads TGTGCCAGCAGTGGGGACAGCTACGGCTACACCTTC. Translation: CASSGDSYGYTF.

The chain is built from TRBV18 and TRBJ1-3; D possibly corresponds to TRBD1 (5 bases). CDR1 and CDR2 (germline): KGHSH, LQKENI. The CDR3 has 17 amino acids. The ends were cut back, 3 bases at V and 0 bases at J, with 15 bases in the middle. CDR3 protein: CASSPRAGPSSGNTIYF. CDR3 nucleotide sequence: TGTGCCAGCTCACCGCGGGCGGGGCCGAGCTCTGGAAACACCATATATTTT.

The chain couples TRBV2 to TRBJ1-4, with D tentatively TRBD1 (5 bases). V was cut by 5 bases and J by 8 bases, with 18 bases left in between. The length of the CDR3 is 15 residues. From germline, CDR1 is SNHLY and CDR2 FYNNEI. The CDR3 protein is CASSSQQGGLEKLFF. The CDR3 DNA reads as TGTGCCAGCAGTTCTCAGCAGGGCGGATTGGAAAAACTGTTTTTT.

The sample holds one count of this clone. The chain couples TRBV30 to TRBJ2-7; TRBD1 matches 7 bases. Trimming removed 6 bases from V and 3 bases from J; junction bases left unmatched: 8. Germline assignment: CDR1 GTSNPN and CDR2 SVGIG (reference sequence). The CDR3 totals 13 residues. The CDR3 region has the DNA TGTGCCTGCACAAGGGACAGTCGCTACGAGCAGTACTTC. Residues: CACTRDSRYEQYF.

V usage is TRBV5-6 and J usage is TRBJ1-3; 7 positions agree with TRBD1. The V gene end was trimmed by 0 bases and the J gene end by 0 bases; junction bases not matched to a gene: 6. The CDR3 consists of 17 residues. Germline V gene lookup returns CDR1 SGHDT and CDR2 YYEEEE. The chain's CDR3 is CASSLGPGQSSGNTIYF. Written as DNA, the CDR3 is TGTGCCAGCAGCTTGGGCCCGGGACAGAGCTCTGGAAACACCATATATTTT.

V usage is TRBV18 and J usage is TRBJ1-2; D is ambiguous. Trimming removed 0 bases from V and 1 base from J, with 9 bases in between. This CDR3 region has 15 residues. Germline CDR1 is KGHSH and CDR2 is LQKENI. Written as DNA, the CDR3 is TGTGCCAGCTCACCACCATCGGTCGATAACTATGGCTACACCTTC. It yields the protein CASSPPSVDNYGYTF.

CDR3 nucleotides: TGTGCCAGCAGCGTATCGGGACTAGCCAAAAACATTCAGTACTTC. Protein sequence: CASSVSGLAKNIQYF. The V call is TRBV9, the J call TRBJ2-4; the D gene is possibly TRBD2 (6 bases). CDR1 is SGDLS and CDR2 is YYNGEE in the germline V gene. The CDR3 consists of 15 residues. Trimming stripped 1 base from V and 0 bases from J, with 8 bases between.

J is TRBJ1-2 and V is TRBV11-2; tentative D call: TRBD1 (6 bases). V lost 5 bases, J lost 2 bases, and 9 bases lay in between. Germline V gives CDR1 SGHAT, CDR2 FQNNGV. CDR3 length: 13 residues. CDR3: CASSQGQNYGYTF. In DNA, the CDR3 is TGTGCCAGCAGCCAAGGACAGAACTATGGCTACACCTTC.

This chain's CDR3 is CASSTPGTGANQPQHF. The DNA for the CDR3 is TGTGCCAGCAGCACCCCCGGGACAGGAGCCAATCAGCCCCAGCATTTT. The V gene is TRBV7-3, the J gene TRBJ1-5; 8 bases agree with TRBD1. V shed 5 bases, J shed 3 bases, and the junction held 9 bases outside the gene matches. CDR3 length: 16 amino acids. From germline, CDR1 is SGHTA and CDR2 FQGTGA.

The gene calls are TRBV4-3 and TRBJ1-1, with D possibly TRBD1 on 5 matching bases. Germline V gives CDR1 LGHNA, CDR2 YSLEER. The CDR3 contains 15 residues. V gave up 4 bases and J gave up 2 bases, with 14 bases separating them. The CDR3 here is CASSPLGRFNTEAFF. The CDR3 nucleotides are TGCGCCAGCAGCCCCCTGGGGCGGTTTAACACTGAAGCTTTCTTT.

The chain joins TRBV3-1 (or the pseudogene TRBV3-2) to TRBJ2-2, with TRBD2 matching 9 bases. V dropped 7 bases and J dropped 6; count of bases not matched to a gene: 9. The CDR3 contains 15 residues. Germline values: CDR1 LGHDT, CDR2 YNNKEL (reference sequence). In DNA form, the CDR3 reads TGTGCCAGCAAATTAGCGGGGGTTGTAGCCGGGGAGCTGTTTTTT. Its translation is CASKLAGVVAGELFF.

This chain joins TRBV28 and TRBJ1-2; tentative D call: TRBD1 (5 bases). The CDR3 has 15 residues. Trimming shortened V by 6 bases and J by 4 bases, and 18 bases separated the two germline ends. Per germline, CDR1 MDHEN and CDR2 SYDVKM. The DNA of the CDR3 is TGTGCCAGCAGATCTGCTAACAGGTTGACCTATGGCTACACCTTC. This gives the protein CASRSANRLTYGYTF.

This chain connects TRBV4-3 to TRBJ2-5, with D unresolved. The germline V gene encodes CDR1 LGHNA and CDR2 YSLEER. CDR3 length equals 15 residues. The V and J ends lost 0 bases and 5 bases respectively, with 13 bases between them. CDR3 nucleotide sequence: TGCGCCAGCAGCCAAGATGTCTTATCCTTCGAGACCCAGTACTTC. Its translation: CASSQDVLSFETQYF.

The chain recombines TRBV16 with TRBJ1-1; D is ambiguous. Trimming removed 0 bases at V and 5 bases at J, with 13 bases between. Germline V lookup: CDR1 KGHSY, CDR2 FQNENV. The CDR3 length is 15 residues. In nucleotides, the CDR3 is TGTGCCAGCAGCCAATCCCCGGAGGGAAGGACTGAAGCTTTCTTT. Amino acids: CASSQSPEGRTEAFF.

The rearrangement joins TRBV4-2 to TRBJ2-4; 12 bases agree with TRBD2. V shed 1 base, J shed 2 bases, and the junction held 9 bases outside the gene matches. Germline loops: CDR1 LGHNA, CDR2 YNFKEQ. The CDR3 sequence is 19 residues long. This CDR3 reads CASSQVLAGGPQSKNIQYF. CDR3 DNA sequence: TGTGCCAGCAGCCAAGTGCTAGCGGGGGGGCCACAATCCAAAAACATTCAGTACTTC.

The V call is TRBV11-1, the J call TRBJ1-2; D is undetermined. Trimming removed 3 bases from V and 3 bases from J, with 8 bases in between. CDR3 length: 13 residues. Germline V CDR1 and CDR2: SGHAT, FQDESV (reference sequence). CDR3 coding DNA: TGTGCCAGCAGCTTTGACAATTACTATGGCTACACCTTC. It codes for CASSFDNYYGYTF. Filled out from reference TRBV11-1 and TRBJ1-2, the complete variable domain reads EAEVAQSPRYKITEKSQAVAFWCDPISGHATLYWYRQILGQGPELLVQFQDESVVDDSQLPKDRFSAERLKGVDSTLKIQPAELGDSAMYLCASSFDNYYGYTFGSGTRLTVV.

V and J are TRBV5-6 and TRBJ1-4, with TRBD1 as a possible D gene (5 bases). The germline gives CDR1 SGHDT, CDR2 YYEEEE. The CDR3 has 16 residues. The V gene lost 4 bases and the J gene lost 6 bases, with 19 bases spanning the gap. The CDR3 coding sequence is TGTGCCAGCAGCCCGCTTGGAGCGGGGGGAGATGAAAAACTGTTTTTT. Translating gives CASSPLGAGGDEKLFF. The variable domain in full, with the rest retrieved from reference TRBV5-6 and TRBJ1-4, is DAGVTQSPTHLIKTRGQQVTLRCSPKSGHDTVSWYQQALGQGPQFIFQYYEEEERQRGNFPDRFSGHQFPNYSSELNVNALLLGDSALYLCASSPLGAGGDEKLFFGSGTQLSVL.

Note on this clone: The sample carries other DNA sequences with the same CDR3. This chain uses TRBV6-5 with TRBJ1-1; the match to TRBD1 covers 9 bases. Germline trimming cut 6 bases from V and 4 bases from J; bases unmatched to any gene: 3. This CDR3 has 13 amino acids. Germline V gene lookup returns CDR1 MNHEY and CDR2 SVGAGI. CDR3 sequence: CASRRQGGTEAFF. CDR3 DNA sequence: TGTGCCAGCAGGAGACAGGGGGGCACTGAAGCTTTCTTT.

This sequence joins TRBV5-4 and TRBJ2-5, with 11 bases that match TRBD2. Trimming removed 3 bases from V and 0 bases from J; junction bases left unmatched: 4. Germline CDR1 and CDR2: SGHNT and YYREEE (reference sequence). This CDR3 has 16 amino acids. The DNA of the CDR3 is TGTGCCAGCAGCTATCGACTAGCGGGGAACCAAGAGACCCAGTACTTC. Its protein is CASSYRLAGNQETQYF.

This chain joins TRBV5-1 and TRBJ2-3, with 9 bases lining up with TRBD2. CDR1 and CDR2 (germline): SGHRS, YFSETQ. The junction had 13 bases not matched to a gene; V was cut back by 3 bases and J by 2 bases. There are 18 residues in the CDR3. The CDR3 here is CASSYAAHRGGVTDTQYF. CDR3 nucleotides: TGCGCCAGCAGCTACGCAGCGCACCGCGGGGGGGTCACAGATACGCAGTATTTT.

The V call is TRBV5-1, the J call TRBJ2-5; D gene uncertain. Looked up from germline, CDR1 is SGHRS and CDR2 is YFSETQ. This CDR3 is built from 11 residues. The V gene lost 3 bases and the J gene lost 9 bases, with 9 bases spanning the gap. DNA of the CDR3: TGCGCCAGCAGCTCCGCCTCGGCCCAGTACTTC. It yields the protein CASSSASAQYF.